This T cell receptor beta chain stems from a study of blood T cells in healthy people across ages (dated by TCRdb to about 2015). Context from the whole study: In model experiments, template switching captured about one uniquely barcoded TCR beta cDNA molecule for every two T cells. To track age-related changes in TCR beta repertoire diversity, the study relied on deep sequencing normalized with unique cDNA molecular identifiers. The donors were divided into four age groups: young (average around 17 years), middle-aged (about 40), aged (around 59) and long-lived (about 79). To avoid experimental bias, donors of different ages were randomly spread across the sequencing lanes. The study analyzed two additional independent replicas of 1 million unique cDNA reads from the same blood draw for two donors, one aged 18 to 30 and one aged 80 or older.

CDR1 and CDR2, per the germline V gene (reference sequence), are MNHNY and SVGAGI. Its CDR3 holds 14 amino acids, cysteine through phenylalanine. Here the CDR3 DNA is all that survives: 42 bases in frame from base 1. Compared with germline, V lacks 4 bases and J lacks 2 bases; bases without a gene match: 4. This clonotype has just a few counts. Its recognized antigen is unknown. No base quality information exists; no much larger clone differs at one position. Points the paper makes about the study in general: Estimates of total diversity based on one million sequenced T cells were considered lower bounds and underestimates. Observed TCR beta diversity per million T cells fell roughly linearly with age, and a significant reduction was already apparent by age approximately 41. A strong correlation was found between observed TCR beta diversity and the percentage of naive T cells measured by flow cytometry. Because the CMV infection status of the donors was unknown, age-related changes in expanded clonotypes may potentially have been confounded. Conclusive comparison of naive and antigen-experienced compartments was prevented by the profiling of bulk unsorted PBMCs. The long-lived group showed more naive CD4+ T cells, fewer expanded clones and increased TCR diversity than the aged group, suggesting age selection.

Library method: 5' RACE. A second roughly 6 to 12 cycle PCR used a sample-barcoded 5' primer and a J-beta primer mix. Each TCR beta cDNA molecule received a unique molecular identifier from a template-switch 5' adaptor carrying 12 random nucleotides. At least 2.5 million CDR3-containing paired-end reads were obtained from each sample. All of the RNA was converted into first-strand cDNA using the Mint cDNA synthesis kit, with a TRBC-specific oligonucleotide serving as the primer. Following uracil-DNA glycosylase treatment, a first 18-cycle PCR with universal primers M1SS and BC2_uni_R was performed on all cDNA. The study's own analysis went as follows. Normalization of each sample was performed by random selection of 1 million high-quality reads, each carrying a distinct molecular identifier. Reads sharing molecular identifiers were discarded rather than binned into consensus sequences. CDR3 identification, clonotype clustering and error correction used MiTCR with a Q25 quality threshold and the strictest error-elimination algorithm. A nonparametric unseen species model with Euler transformation was used to estimate lower-bound total TCR beta diversity. Using fastp trimming at Q25 and MiXCR clonotype assembly, TCRdb reanalyzed the public sequencing data and kept in-frame beta chains. Rows are unified per CDR3 protein, each entry keeping the most common DNA and genes. TCRdb, not the original authors, processed these V and J calls. Across this sample there are some 1.8 million distinct CDR3 sequences, with 35% to 50% seen only once. The ten largest clones take up roughly 23% of the sample.

The roughly 37 donors, aged about 6 to 95 years, were systemically healthy Caucasian individuals from Russia. Approximately 9.3 milliliters of peripheral blood were collected from each donor into EDTA-treated Vacutainer tubes. PBMCs were isolated by Ficoll-Paque density-gradient centrifugation, with at least 6.5 million obtained per sample. Trizol reagent was used to extract total RNA from PBMCs, with at least 5 micrograms per sample. For every donor, flow cytometry on a PBMC aliquot measured the percentage of naive CD45RAhigh/CD27high T cells. The receptor comes from a human donor in good health. The rearrangement combines TRBV6-6 with TRBJ2-5; 7 middle bases align to TRBD2. The source material was blood. The CDR3 protein: CASSSLATQETQYF. The sequenced DNA is TGTGCCAGCAGTTCACTAGCGACTCAAGAGACCCAGTACTTC.